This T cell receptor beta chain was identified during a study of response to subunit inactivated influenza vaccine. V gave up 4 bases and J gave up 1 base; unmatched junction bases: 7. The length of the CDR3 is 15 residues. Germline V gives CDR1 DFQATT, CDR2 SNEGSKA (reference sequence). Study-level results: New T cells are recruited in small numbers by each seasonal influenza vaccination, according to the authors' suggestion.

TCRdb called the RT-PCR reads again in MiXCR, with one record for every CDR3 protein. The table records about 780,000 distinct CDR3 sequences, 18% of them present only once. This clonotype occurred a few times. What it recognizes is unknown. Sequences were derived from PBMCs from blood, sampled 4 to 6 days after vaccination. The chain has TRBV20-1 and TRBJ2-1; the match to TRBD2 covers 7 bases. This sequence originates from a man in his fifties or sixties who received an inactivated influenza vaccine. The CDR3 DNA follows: TGCAGTGCTACCGGAGCGGGAAGTTCCTACAATGAGCAGTTCTTC. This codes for CSATGAGSSYNEQFF.